One sample yielded the 24 T cell receptor beta chains listed below, sequenced in a study of CD8+CD57+ T cells in acquired aplastic anemia. Those patients picked for sequencing had displayed CD8+CD57+ cell expansion on flow cytometry. Genomic DNA, serving as template, underwent TCR beta VDJ and CDR3 profiling. TCRdb independently ran MiXCR on the reads; one entry per CDR3 protein. The data show about 470,000 distinct CDR3 sequences, with over 25% seen just once and less than 0.85% held by the top ten. Sequenced input: sorted CD4+, CD8+, or CD8+CD57+ T cells (not recorded which) from PBMCs. The receptors were gathered from a human donor with aplastic anemia.

The chain links TRBV9 to TRBJ2-1; 9 bases map to TRBD2. The V and J ends lost 2 bases and 0 bases, in that order; junction bases with no gene match: 6. The germline CDR1 and CDR2 sequences are SGDLS and YYNGEE. The CDR3 extends over 17 amino acids. The CDR3 region is CASSVRTSESSYNEQFF. CDR3 nucleotide sequence: TGTGCCAGCAGCGTGAGGACTAGCGAGAGCTCCTACAATGAGCAGTTCTTC.

The V call is TRBV19, the J call TRBJ1-2, with a possible D match to TRBD1 (5 bases). Looked up from germline, CDR1 is LNHDA and CDR2 is SQIVND (reference sequence). The CDR3 length is 13 residues. The V gene lost 11 bases and the J gene lost 4 bases, with 17 bases spanning the gap. CDR3 sequence: CAFHTGPSYGYTF. The DNA for the CDR3 is TGTGCCTTTCACACAGGACCTAGCTATGGCTACACCTTC.

This clonotype was seen repeatedly, ten times or more. The chain uses TRBV20-1 and TRBJ1-2, with 9 positions matching TRBD1. CDR1 and CDR2 (germline): DFQATT, SNEGSKA (reference sequence). The CDR3 covers 14 residues. Trimming took 6 bases from V and 6 from J; bases not matched to a gene: 11. CDR3 loop: CSARTGTGNHGYTF. The CDR3 DNA follows: TGCAGTGCCAGAACCGGGACAGGGAACCATGGCTACACCTTC.

This chain links TRBV7-2 with TRBJ2-3; the match to TRBD2 covers 16 bases. This CDR3 has 15 residues. V lost 5 bases and J lost 11; bases outside the gene matches: 7. The germline gives CDR1 SGHTA, CDR2 FQGNSA. The CDR3 reads CASSAGTSGGDEQYF. In DNA form, the CDR3 reads TGTGCCAGCAGCGCCGGGACTAGCGGGGGGGATGAGCAGTATTTT.

A few counts support this clonotype. The chain uses TRBV2 and TRBJ1-3, with TRBD1 identical over 8 bases. V trimming: 6 bases; J trimming: 2 bases; junction bases outside the gene matches: 6. The CDR3 runs to 15 residues. Per the germline V gene, CDR1 is SNHLY and CDR2 is FYNNEI. The CDR3 region has the DNA TGTGCCAGCAGCCCCGCCAGGGGGCCTGGAAACACCATATATTTT. Amino acid sequence: CASSPARGPGNTIYF. The full variable domain, with the rest looked up from reference TRBV2 and TRBJ1-3, is EPEVTQTPSHQVTQMGQEVILRCVPISNHLYFYWYRQILGQKVEFLVSFYNNEISEKSEIFDDQFSVERPDGSNFTLKIRSTKLEDSAMYFCASSPARGPGNTIYFGEGSWLTVV.

This clonotype was recorded a few times. The CDR3 reads CASTGQSVGNGGELFF. CDR3 bases: TGTGCCAGTACGGGACAGTCAGTTGGTAACGGCGGGGAGCTGTTTTTT. This chain links TRBV2 with TRBJ2-2, with 7 bases matching TRBD1. The germline V gene has CDR1 SNHLY and CDR2 FYNNEI. The J segment lost 7 bases and the V segment lost 9 bases, leaving 17 bases of the junction unmatched. This CDR3 spans 16 amino acids.

The V and J genes are TRBV25-1 and TRBJ1-2; 10 positions agree with TRBD1. V trimming: 1 base; J trimming: 1 base; junction bases outside the gene matches: 6. CDR3 size: 17 residues. Germline V lookup: CDR1 MGHDK, CDR2 SYGVNS. CDR3 sequence (DNA): TGTGCCAGCAGTGAATCTCGGGGACAGGGGCTTAACTATGGCTACACCTTC. It encodes CASSESRGQGLNYGYTF.

This clonotype was found many times. This chain connects TRBV12-3 or TRBV12-4 to TRBJ1-2, with no clear D. This CDR3 contains 12 residues. The V gene lost 5 bases and the J gene lost 7 bases, with 11 bases spanning the gap. DNA of the CDR3: TGTGCCAGCAGTGCCATTGTCGGTGGCTACACCTTC. The encoded protein is CASSAIVGGYTF.

This clonotype occurred a few times. A read error may account for a junction end that differs from germline. V gene TRBV7-6 combines with J gene TRBJ1-1, with D perhaps TRBD1 (5 bases). Germline V gene sequence: CDR1 SGHVS, CDR2 FNYEAQ. This CDR3 is built from 16 residues. Written as DNA, the CDR3 is TGTGCTAGCAGCTTATTTGCGGGAGGGGCGAACACTGAAGCTTTCTTT. Translating gives CASSLFAGGANTEAFF. Supplemented by reference TRBV7-6 and TRBJ1-1, the full variable domain reads GAGVSQSPRYKVTKRGQDVALRCDPISGHVSLYWYRQALGQGPEFLTYFNYEAQQDKSGLPNDRFSAERPEGSISTLTIQRTEQRDSAMYRCASSLFAGGANTEAFFGQGTRLTVV.

This clonotype turned up a few times. This sequence may be a read error, since a much larger clone differs from it by one base. The V call is TRBV19, the J call TRBJ1-2; no clear D gene. The CDR3 sequence is 15 residues long. Germline V gives CDR1 LNHDA, CDR2 SQIVND (reference sequence). Here the CDR3 reads CASTNDGRINCGYTF. The CDR3 region has the DNA TGTGCCAGTACCAATGACGGCCGGATTAACTGTGGCTACACCTTC. Variable domain in full (rest from reference TRBV19 and TRBJ1-2): DGGITQSPKYLFRKEGQNVTLSCEQNLNHDAMYWYRQDPGQGLRLIYYSQIVNDFQKGDIAEGYSVSREKKESFPLTVTSAQKNPTAFYLCASTNDGRINCGYTFGSGTRLTVV.

The chain is built from TRBV11-2 and TRBJ2-3; 8 bases map to TRBD2. V lost 3 bases, J lost 0 bases, and 5 bases stayed unmatched. The CDR3 length is 16 residues. Germline V gives CDR1 SGHAT, CDR2 FQNNGV. The CDR3 spells CASSFFGGASTDTQYF. In DNA form, the CDR3 reads TGTGCCAGCAGCTTTTTCGGGGGGGCTAGCACAGATACGCAGTATTTT.

Written as DNA, the CDR3 is TGTGCCAGCAGCGTAGCTCTAGGACAGGGTATGTTTATCAAAGTGACCGGGGAGCTGTTTTTT. It is translated as CASSVALGQGMFIKVTGELFF. V usage is TRBV9 and J usage is TRBJ2-2; TRBD1 matches at 8 bases. The V gene end was trimmed by 0 bases and the J gene end by 5 bases; junction bases not matched to a gene: 21. Germline CDR1 reads SGDLS; CDR2 reads YYNGEE. This CDR3 has 21 residues.

The chain links TRBV2 to TRBJ2-1; 9 bases are shared with TRBD2. The CDR3 is 14 amino acids. CDR1 and CDR2 from the germline V gene are SNHLY and FYNNEI. Trimming removed 6 bases from V and 9 bases from J; junction bases left unmatched: 9. The CDR3 DNA sequence: TGTGCCAGCAGGCGGTTAGCGGGAGATACTGAGCAGTTCTTC. Protein: CASRRLAGDTEQFF.

This clonotype was detected ten times or more. The CDR3 DNA reads TGTGCCACCAGCAGAGGAGGGACAGCCGCAGGAGTTGGCTACACCTTC. Its protein product is CATSRGGTAAGVGYTF. The chain is built from TRBV24-1 and TRBJ1-2, with 7 bases aligning to TRBD1. V shed 7 bases and J 7 bases; nucleotides not matched to a gene: 17. CDR3 length: 16 amino acids. CDR1 is KGHDR and CDR2 is SFDVKD in the germline V gene.

The rearrangement links TRBV9 to TRBJ1-1; no reliable D call. CDR3 length equals 14 residues. Looked up from germline, CDR1 is SGDLS and CDR2 is YYNGEE. With 0 bases removed from V and 0 bases from J, the gap between germline ends came to 6 bases. The CDR3 DNA sequence: TGTGCCAGCAGCGTAGCAGCATTGAACACTGAAGCTTTCTTT. This codes for CASSVAALNTEAFF.

This chain joins TRBV7-6 and TRBJ2-4; D may correspond to TRBD1 or TRBD2 (6 bases each). Trimming took 1 base from V and 7 from J, leaving 20 bases between them. Germline-derived CDR1 and CDR2 are SGHVS and FNYEAQ. CDR3 length: 17 residues. DNA of the CDR3: TGTGCCAGCAGCTTAGTTGTGGGACCACTAGGGGGGAACATTCAGTACTTC. Translating gives CASSLVVGPLGGNIQYF.

This clonotype was picked up a small number of times. J is TRBJ2-1 and V is TRBV7-3; 7 bases are a match to TRBD1. CDR1 SGHTA and CDR2 FQGTGA come from the germline V gene. This CDR3 has 16 residues. With 5 bases clipped from V and 7 bases from J, the junction kept 14 bases outside the gene matches. The CDR3 sequence: CASSTQTGQFSNEQFF. DNA for the CDR3: TGTGCCAGCAGCACCCAGACAGGGCAATTTTCGAATGAGCAGTTCTTC.

This clonotype came up many times. The chain employs TRBV29-1 and TRBJ1-1; 9 nucleotides line up with TRBD1. Per germline, CDR1 SQVTM and CDR2 ANQGSEA. The J segment lost 10 bases and the V segment lost 4 bases, leaving 10 bases of the junction unmatched. The CDR3 consists of 13 residues. CDR3 nucleotide sequence: TGCAGCGTTGCCGTGGGACAGGGTGGACGAGCTTTCTTT. This codes for CSVAVGQGGRAFF.

This clonotype was seen more than once but under ten times. J is TRBJ2-2 and V is TRBV19; D gene uncertain. The V end lost 8 bases, the J end lost 4 bases, and 14 bases lay between the germline ends. This CDR3 has 14 amino acids. CDR1 is LNHDA and CDR2 is SQIVND in the germline V gene (reference sequence). CDR3 region: CASHRRSGTGELFF. DNA for the CDR3: TGTGCCAGTCATCGACGCTCCGGCACCGGGGAGCTGTTTTTT.

The chain carries TRBV2 and TRBJ1-2; D is uncertain. Germline CDR1 and CDR2: SNHLY and FYNNEI. V lost 7 bases, J lost 0 bases, and 9 bases lay in between. This CDR3 has 13 residues. In DNA, the CDR3 is TGTGCCAGCACCGACGGTCCTAACTATGGCTACACCTTC. This translates into CASTDGPNYGYTF.

This clonotype occurred many times. The rearrangement joins TRBV19 to TRBJ2-1; D not resolved. The CDR3 spans 14 residues. Germline CDR1 and CDR2: LNHDA and SQIVND (reference sequence). The ends were cut back, 0 bases at V and 0 bases at J, with 3 bases in the middle. The CDR3: CASSIDGSYNEQFF. The CDR3 nucleotides are TGTGCCAGTAGTATAGATGGCTCCTACAATGAGCAGTTCTTC.

J is TRBJ1-1 and V is TRBV3-1; TRBD1 is a possible D gene (6 bases). Trimming took off 6 bases at V and 5 bases at J, with 10 bases between the two ends. The CDR3 loop spans 12 amino acids. Germline V CDR1 and CDR2: LGHDT, YNNKEL (reference sequence). The CDR3 is CASRTGWTEAFF. As DNA, the CDR3 is TGTGCCAGCAGAACAGGGTGGACTGAAGCTTTCTTT.

Ten or more counts support this clonotype. The chain combines TRBV4-3 with TRBJ2-7; TRBD1 aligns across 9 bases. Germline assignment: CDR1 LGHNA and CDR2 YSLEER. This CDR3 is built from 15 residues. V lost 5 bases and J lost 5; bases outside the gene matches: 10. CDR3 protein: CASSKAGQGSNEQYF. For the CDR3, the DNA is TGCGCCAGCAGCAAAGCGGGACAGGGTTCCAACGAGCAGTACTTC.

CDR3: CASSLGQLSYNEQFF. DNA for the CDR3: TGTGCCAGCAGCTTAGGCCAGCTCTCCTACAATGAGCAGTTCTTC. This rearrangement joins TRBV7-3 to TRBJ2-1; no clear D gene. The CDR3 spans 15 residues. Germline CDR1 SGHTA, CDR2 FQGTGA. V was clipped by 2 bases and J by 0 bases, with 8 bases between them.